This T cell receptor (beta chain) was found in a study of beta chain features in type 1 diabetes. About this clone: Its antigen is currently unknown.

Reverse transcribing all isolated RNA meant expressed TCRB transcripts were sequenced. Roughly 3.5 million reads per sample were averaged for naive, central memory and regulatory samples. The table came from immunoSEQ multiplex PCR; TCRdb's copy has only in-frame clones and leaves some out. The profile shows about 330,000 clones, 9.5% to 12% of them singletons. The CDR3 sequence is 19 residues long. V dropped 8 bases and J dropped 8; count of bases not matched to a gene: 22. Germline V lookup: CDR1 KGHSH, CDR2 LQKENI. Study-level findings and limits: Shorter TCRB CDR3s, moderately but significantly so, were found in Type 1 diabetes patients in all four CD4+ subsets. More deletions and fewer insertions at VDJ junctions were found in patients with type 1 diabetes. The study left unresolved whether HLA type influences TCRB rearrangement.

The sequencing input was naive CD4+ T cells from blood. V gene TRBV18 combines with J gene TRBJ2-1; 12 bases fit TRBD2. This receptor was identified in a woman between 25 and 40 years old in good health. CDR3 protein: CASTQPTSGGRPERDEQFF. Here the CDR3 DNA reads TGTGCCAGCACACAACCTACTAGCGGGGGGCGGCCGGAGCGCGATGAGCAGTTCTTC. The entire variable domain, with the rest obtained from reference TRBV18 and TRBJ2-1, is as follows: NAGVMQNPRHLVRRRGQEARLRCSPMKGHSHVYWYRQLPEEGLKFMVYLQKENIIDESGMPKERFSAEFPKEGPSILRIQQVVRGDSAAYFCASTQPTSGGRPERDEQFFGPGTRLTVL.